This T cell receptor beta chain was identified in a study of T-cell memory formation after mild COVID-19. At the level of the study: Clustering of TCRs was largely donor specific.

A 5'RACE reaction primed in the constant segment made cDNA libraries of TCR alpha and TCR beta, and these carried sample barcodes and UMIs. TCRdb passed the 5' RACE reads through MiXCR, listing each CDR3 protein once. In the table there are a few hundred thousand distinct CDR3 sequences, roughly 21% of which are singletons. General study findings and limits: Prior to infection, memory already included some responding clones, suggesting cross-reactive memory joined.

In the case of this clonotype: Antigen unknown.

In germline, CDR1 is DFQATT, CDR2 SNEGSKA (reference sequence). V was shortened by 4 bases and J by 6 bases, with 7 bases between the two germline ends. The CDR3 runs 11 residues. The chain is built from TRBV20-1 and TRBJ2-4; D remains ambiguous. The origin of this receptor is an adult woman who had mild COVID-19 (a few samples of this study predate the infection). Cell type and time point are not known. The sequenced sample consisted of PBMCs or a T cell subset sorted from them (not recorded which). The CDR3 DNA sequence: TGCAGTGCTATCTCAGGAAACATTCAGTACTTC. Translated, it gives CSAISGNIQYF.